A single TCR beta chain is shown here with its context. Its antigen is not yet known. It is unclear where the CDR3 begins or ends on the DNA, so no DNA is shown, and the CDR3 is as TCRdb lists it. This entry is derived from a study of blood T cell repertoires in COVID-19 (TCRdb year 2020). Study-wide context: Collaborator samples came from the United States, Italy and Spain and covered acute and convalescent phases of COVID-19. The material from the prospective study consisted of cDNA or gDNA derived from T cells, B-cell-depleted T cells, or PBMCs. The dataset comprised deeply sampled blood TCRbeta repertoires from subjects exposed to, actively infected with, or recovered from COVID-19. The repertoires were released in a freely available public database intended as a resource for research on the immune response to SARS-CoV-2. The samples were drawn from two sources: the first 160 participants of the ongoing ImmuneRACE study, and fewer than 1,500 subjects contributed by 6 global collaborators. Sample metadata almost always included a de-identified subject ID, COVID-19 status, age in years and sex. Where available, HLA class I and class II types were obtained from metadata supplied by the sample provider rather than from assay-based typing. Results the study describes overall, beyond this receptor: Clinical and demographic metadata were provided uncurated, with the amount varying by source and participant.

In the prospective study, participants were roughly 18 to 89 years old, resided in under 30 geographic areas of the United States, and were enrolled through a virtual design. In the prospective study, cohorts were assigned on the basis of participant-reported clinical history obtained from a screening survey and a study questionnaire. ImmuneRACE Cohort 3 recovered participants were defined by two consecutive negative NP/OP PCR tests, healthcare professional clearance, or symptom resolution. In the prospective study, whole blood, serum and a nasopharyngeal or oropharyngeal swab were collected from each participant by mobile phlebotomists. Additional blood draws and questionnaires over an approximately 2-month period could optionally be provided by prospective study participants. Before DNA extraction, blood samples from the prospective study were shipped at room temperature or frozen. For CDR1 and CDR2, the germline V gene (reference sequence) lists LNHDA and SQIVND. The CDR3 measures 19 amino acids from cysteine to phenylalanine.

The immunoSEQ Assay, a bias-controlled multiplex PCR, was used to amplify TCRbeta CDR3 regions from genomic DNA. The original methods were these. Nucleated cell counts per sample were estimated from amplification of reference gene primers within the assay. To quantify the absolute abundance of each unique TCRbeta CDR3 rearrangement, sequence reads were collapsed and filtered. Productive Simpson clonality was computed per sample as the square root of Simpson's diversity index over productive rearrangements. Entries here come from immuneACCESS through TCRdb and include only in-frame sequences with V and J called. Some clones fail to appear in such tables; in the studies checked, an unresolved V gene covers under half of the shortfall, and the cause of the remainder is unknown. That table supplies the V and J calls and clone size; D and trimming were determined from the DNA. This sample has a few hundred thousand clones in its table, and 85% of those were observed once. The ten largest clones capture about 2.5% of the sample.

The TCR was taken from a woman in her forties or fifties who had recovered from COVID-19. This receptor chain uses TRBV19 and TRBJ2-2; whether TRBD1, the table's D call, matches the DNA was not checked. Sequenced input: PBMCs or T cells enriched from blood (not recorded which). The CDR3 in this case is CASSYEGLRARGYTGELFF.